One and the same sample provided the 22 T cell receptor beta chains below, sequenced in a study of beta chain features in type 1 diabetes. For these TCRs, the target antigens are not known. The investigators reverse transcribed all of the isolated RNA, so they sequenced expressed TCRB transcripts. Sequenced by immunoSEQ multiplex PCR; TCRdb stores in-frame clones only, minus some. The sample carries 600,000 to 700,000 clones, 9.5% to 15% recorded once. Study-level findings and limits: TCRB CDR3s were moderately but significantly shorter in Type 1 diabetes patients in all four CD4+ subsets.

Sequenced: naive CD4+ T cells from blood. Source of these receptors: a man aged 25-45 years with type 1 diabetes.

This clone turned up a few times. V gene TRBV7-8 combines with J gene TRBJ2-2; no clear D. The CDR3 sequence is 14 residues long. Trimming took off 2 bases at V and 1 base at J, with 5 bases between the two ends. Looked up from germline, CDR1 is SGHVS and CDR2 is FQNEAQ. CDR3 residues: CASSLSGNTGELFF. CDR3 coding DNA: TGTGCCAGCAGCTTATCCGGGAACACCGGGGAGCTGTTTTTT.

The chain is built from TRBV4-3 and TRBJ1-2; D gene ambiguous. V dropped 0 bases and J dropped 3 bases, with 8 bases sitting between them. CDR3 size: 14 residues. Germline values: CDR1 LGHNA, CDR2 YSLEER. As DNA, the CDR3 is TGCGCCAGCAGCCAAGAACGACGGGACTATGGCTACACCTTC. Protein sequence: CASSQERRDYGYTF.

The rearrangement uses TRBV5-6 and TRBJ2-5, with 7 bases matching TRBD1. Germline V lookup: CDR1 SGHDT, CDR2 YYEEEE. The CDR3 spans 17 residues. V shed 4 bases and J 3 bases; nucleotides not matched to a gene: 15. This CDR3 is CASSLILTGANKETQYF. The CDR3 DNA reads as TGTGCCAGCAGCCTGATCCTTACAGGGGCAAACAAAGAGACCCAGTACTTC.

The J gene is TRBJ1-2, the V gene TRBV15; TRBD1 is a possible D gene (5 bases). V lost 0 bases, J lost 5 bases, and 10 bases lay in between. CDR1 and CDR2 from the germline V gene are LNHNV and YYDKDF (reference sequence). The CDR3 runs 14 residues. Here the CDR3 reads CATSREGARYGYTF. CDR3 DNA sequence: TGTGCCACCAGCAGAGAAGGGGCGCGGTATGGCTACACCTTC.

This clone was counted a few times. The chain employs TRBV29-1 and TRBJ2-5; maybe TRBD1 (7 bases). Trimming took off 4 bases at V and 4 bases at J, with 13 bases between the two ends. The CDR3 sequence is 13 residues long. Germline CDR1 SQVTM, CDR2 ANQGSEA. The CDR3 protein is CSVATGEAETQYF. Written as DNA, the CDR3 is TGCAGCGTTGCCACAGGGGAGGCAGAGACCCAGTACTTC.

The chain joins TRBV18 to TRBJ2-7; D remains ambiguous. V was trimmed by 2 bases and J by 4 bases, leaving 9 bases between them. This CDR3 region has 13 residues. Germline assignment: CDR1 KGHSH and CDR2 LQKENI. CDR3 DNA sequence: TGTGCCAGCTCACCAAAAGAAGGGTACGAGCAGTACTTC. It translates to CASSPKEGYEQYF. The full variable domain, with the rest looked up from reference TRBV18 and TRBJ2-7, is NAGVMQNPRHLVRRRGQEARLRCSPMKGHSHVYWYRQLPEEGLKFMVYLQKENIIDESGMPKERFSAEFPKEGPSILRIQQVVRGDSAAYFCASSPKEGYEQYFGPGTRLTVT.

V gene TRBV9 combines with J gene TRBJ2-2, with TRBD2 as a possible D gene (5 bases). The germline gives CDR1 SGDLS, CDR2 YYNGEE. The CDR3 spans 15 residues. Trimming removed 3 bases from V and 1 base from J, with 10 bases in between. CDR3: CASSERAENTGELFF. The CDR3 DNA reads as TGTGCCAGCAGCGAGAGAGCGGAGAACACCGGGGAGCTGTTTTTT.

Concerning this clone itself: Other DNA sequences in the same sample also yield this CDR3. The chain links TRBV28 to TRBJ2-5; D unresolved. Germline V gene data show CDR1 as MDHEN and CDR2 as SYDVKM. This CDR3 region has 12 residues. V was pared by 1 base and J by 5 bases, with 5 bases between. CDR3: CASSLLGETQYF. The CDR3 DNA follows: TGTGCCAGCAGTTTATTAGGGGAGACCCAGTACTTC.

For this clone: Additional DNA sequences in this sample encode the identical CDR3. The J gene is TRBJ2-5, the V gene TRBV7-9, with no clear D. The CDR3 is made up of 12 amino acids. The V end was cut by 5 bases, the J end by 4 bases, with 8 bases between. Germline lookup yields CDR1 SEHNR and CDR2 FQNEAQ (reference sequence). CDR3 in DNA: TGTGCCAGCAGCCCAGTAGGAGAGACCCAGTACTTC. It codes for CASSPVGETQYF.

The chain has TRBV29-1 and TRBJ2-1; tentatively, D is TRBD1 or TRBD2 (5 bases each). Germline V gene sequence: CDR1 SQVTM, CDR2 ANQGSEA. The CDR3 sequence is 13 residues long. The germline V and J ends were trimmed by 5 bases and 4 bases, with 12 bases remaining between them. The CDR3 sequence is CSVRGVLYNEQFF. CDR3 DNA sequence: TGCAGCGTTCGGGGCGTCCTTTACAATGAGCAGTTCTTC.

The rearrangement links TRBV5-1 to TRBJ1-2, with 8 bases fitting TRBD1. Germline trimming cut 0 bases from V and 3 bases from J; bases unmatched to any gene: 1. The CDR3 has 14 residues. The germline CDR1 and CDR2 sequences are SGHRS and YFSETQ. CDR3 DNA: TGCGCCAGCAGCTTGGGACAGGGGCACTATGGCTACACCTTC. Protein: CASSLGQGHYGYTF.

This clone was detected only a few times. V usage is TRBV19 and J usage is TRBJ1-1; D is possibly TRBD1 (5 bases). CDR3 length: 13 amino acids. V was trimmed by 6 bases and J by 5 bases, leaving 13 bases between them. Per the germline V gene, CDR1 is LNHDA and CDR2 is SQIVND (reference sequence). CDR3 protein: CASSPTGTTEAFF. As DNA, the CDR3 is TGTGCCAGTAGCCCTACAGGTACGACTGAAGCTTTCTTT. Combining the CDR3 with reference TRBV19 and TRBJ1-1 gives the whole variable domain DGGITQSPKYLFRKEGQNVTLSCEQNLNHDAMYWYRQDPGQGLRLIYYSQIVNDFQKGDIAEGYSVSREKKESFPLTVTSAQKNPTAFYLCASSPTGTTEAFFGQGTRLTVV.

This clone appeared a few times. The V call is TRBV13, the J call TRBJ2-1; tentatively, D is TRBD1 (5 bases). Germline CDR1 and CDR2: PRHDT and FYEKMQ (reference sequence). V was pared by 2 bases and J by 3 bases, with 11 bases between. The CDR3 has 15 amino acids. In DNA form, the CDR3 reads TGTGCCAGCAGCTTATTCTGGGGCAGCTACAATGAGCAGTTCTTC. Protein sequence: CASSLFWGSYNEQFF.

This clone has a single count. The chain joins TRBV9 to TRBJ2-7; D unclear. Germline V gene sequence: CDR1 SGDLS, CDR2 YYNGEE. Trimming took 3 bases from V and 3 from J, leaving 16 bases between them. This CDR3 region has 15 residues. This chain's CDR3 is CASSATPTPDYEQYF. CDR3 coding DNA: TGTGCCAGCAGCGCCACCCCCACTCCGGACTACGAGCAGTACTTC.

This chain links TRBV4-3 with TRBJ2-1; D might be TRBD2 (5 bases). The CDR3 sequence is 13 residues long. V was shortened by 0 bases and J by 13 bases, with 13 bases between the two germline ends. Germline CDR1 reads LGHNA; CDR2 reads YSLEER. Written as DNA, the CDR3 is TGCGCCAGCAGCCAAGATTGGCTGGGAGAACAGTTCTTC. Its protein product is CASSQDWLGEQFF.

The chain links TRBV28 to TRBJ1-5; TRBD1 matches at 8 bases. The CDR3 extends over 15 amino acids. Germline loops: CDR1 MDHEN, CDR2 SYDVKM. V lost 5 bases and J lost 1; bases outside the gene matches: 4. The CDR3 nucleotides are TGTGCCAGCAGTACACAGGGGGAAAGCAATCAGCCCCAGCATTTT. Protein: CASSTQGESNQPQHF.

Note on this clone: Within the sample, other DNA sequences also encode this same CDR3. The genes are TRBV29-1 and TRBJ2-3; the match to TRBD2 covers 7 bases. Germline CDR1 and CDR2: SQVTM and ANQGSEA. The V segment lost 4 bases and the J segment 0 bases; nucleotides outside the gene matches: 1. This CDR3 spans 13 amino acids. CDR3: CSVAGGSTDTQYF. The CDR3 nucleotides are TGCAGCGTTGCCGGGGGGAGCACAGATACGCAGTATTTT.

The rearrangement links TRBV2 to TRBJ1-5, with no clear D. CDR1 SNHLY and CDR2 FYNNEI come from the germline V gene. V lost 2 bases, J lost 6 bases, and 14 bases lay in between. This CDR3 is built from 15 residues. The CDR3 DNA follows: TGTGCCAGCAGTGAAATTTGGGGAGTGGGTCAGCCCCAGCATTTT. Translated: CASSEIWGVGQPQHF.

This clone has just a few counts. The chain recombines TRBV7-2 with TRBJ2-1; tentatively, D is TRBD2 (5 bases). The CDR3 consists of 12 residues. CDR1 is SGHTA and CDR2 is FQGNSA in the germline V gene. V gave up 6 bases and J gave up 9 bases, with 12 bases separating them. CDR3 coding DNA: TGTGCCAGCAGGCGAGCGGCCGCTGAGCAGTTCTTC. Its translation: CASRRAAAEQFF. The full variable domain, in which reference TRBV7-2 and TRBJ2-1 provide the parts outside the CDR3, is GAGVSQSPSNKVTEKGKDVELRCDPISGHTALYWYRQSLGQGLEFLIYFQGNSAPDKSGLPSDRFSAERTGGSVSTLTIQRTQQEDSAVYLCASRRAAAEQFFGPGTRLTVL.

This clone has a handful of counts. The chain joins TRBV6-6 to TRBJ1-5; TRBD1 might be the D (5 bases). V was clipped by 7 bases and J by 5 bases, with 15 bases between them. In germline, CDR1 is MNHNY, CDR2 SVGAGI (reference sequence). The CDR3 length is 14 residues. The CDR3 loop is CASIDSFPDQPQHF. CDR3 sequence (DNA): TGTGCCAGCATCGACAGTTTTCCAGATCAGCCCCAGCATTTT.

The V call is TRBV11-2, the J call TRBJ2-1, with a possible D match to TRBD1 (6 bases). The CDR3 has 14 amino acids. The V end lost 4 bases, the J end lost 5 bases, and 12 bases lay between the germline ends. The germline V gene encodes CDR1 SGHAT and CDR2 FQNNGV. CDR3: CASSSRTVNNEQFF. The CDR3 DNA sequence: TGTGCCAGCAGCTCAAGGACAGTTAACAATGAGCAGTTCTTC.

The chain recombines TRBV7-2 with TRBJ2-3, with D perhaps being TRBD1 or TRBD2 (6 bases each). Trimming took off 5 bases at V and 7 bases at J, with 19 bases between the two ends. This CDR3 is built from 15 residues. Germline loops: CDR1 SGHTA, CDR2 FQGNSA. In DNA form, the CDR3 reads TGTGCCAGCAGCGCCCGGGGGCCCTCCGGAAATACGCAGTATTTT. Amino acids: CASSARGPSGNTQYF. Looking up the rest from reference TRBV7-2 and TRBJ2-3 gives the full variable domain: GAGVSQSPSNKVTEKGKDVELRCDPISGHTALYWYRQSLGQGLEFLIYFQGNSAPDKSGLPSDRFSAERTGGSVSTLTIQRTQQEDSAVYLCASSARGPSGNTQYFGPGTRLTVL.